This T cell receptor (beta chain) was captured in a study of CD8 T cell repertoires and HIV-1 epitope variants. Study-wide context: Twenty-five autologous and known Gag and Nef epitope variant peptides each stimulated T cells separately. Autologous T cell-negative cells served as antigen-presenting cells in equal numbers. An uncultured baseline aliquot held 1M T cells.

The data were produced by immunoSEQ multiplex PCR, yet TCRdb's version contains in-frame clones alone and is incomplete. The data contain 1,500 to 2,000 clones, 65% to 75% of them singletons. Germline values: CDR1 ENHRY, CDR2 SYGVKD. V lost 4 bases, J lost 1 base, and 13 bases stayed unmatched. CDR3 length equals 17 residues. Concerning this clone itself: Its antigen remains unidentified.

The receptor was isolated from a male donor with HIV. The specimen was cultured CD8+ T cells derived from PBMCs. The chain couples TRBV10-3 to TRBJ2-7; the match to TRBD1 covers 7 bases. CDR3 protein: CAISGYGTATISYEQYF. The CDR3 region has the DNA TGTGCCATCAGTGGATATGGGACAGCCACCATTTCCTACGAGCAGTACTTC.